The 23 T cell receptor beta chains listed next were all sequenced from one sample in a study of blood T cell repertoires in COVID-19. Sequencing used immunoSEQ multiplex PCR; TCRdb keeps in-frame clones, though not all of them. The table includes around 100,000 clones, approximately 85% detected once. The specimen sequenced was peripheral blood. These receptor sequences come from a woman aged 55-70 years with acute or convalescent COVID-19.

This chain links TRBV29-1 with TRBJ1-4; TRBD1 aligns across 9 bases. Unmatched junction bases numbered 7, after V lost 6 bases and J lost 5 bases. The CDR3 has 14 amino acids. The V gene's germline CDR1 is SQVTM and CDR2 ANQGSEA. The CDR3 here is CSVSGQGRNEKLFF. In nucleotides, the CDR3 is TGCAGCGTCTCCGGACAGGGGCGCAATGAAAAACTGTTTTTT.

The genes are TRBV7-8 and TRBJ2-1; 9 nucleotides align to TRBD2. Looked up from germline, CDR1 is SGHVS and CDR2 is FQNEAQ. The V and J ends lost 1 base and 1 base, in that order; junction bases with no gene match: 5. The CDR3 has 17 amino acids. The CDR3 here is CASSLVASGISYNEQFF. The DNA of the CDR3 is TGTGCCAGCAGCTTAGTGGCTAGCGGGATTTCCTACAATGAGCAGTTCTTC.

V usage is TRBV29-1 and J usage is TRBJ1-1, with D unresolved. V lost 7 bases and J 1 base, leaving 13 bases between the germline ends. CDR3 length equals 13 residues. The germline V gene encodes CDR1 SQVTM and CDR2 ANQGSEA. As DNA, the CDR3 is TGCAGCGGTCTCGTGGCCTCGAACACTGAAGCTTTCTTT. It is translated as CSGLVASNTEAFF.

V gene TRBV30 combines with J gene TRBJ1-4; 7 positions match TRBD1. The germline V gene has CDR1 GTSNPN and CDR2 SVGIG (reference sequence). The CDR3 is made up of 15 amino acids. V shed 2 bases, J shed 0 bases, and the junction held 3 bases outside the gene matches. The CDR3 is CAWSNGQATNEKLFF. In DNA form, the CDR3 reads TGTGCCTGGAGTAACGGACAGGCAACTAATGAAAAACTGTTTTTT.

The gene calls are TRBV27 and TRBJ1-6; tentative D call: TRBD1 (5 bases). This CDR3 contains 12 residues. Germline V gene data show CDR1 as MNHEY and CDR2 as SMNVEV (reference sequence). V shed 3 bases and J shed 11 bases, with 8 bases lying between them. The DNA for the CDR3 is TGTGCCAGCAGTTTCCGGGGGGCACCCCTCCACTTT. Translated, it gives CASSFRGAPLHF.

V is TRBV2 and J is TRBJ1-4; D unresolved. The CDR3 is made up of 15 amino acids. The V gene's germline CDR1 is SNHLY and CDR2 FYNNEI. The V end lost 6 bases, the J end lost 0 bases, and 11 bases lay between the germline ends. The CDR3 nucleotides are TGTGCCAGCAGGCAGAACGAAGCAACTAATGAAAAACTGTTTTTT. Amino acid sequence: CASRQNEATNEKLFF. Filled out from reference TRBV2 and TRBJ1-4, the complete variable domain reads EPEVTQTPSHQVTQMGQEVILRCVPISNHLYFYWYRQILGQKVEFLVSFYNNEISEKSEIFDDQFSVERPDGSNFTLKIRSTKLEDSAMYFCASRQNEATNEKLFFGSGTQLSVL.

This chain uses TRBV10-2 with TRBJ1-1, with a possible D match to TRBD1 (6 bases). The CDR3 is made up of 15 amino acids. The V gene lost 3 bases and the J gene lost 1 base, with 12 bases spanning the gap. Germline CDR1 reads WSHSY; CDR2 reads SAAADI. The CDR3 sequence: CASSESPTGNTEAFF. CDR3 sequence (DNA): TGCGCCAGCAGTGAAAGCCCGACAGGGAACACTGAAGCTTTCTTT.

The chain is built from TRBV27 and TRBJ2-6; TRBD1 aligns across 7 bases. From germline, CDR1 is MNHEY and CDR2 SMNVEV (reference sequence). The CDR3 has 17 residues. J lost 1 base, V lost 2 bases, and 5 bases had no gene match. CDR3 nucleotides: TGTGCCAGCAGTTTAGCCAGGGGGTATTCTGGGGCCAACGTCCTGACTTTC. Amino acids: CASSLARGYSGANVLTF.

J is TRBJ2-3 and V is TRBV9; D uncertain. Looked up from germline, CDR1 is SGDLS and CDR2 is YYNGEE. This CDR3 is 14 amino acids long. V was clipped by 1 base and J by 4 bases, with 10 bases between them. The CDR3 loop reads CASSVITAPDTQYF. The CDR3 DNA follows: TGTGCCAGCAGCGTAATTACAGCCCCAGATACGCAGTATTTT.

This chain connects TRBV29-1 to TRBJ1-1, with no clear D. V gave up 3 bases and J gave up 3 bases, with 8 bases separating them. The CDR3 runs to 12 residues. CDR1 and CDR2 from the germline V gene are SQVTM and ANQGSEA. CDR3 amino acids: CSVDVSDTEAFF. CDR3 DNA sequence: TGCAGCGTTGACGTGTCAGACACTGAAGCTTTCTTT.

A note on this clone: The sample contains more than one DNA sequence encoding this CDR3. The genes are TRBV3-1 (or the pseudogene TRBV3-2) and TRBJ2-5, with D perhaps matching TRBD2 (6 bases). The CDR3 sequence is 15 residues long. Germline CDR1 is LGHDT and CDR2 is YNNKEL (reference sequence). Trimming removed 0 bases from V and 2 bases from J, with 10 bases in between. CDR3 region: CASSQDWRGQETQYF. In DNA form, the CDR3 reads TGTGCCAGCAGCCAAGATTGGCGGGGACAAGAGACCCAGTACTTC.

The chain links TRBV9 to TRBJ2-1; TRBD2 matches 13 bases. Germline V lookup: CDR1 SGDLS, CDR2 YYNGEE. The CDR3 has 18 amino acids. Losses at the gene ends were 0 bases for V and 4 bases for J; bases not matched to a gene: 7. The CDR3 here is CASSVGTSGSLTYNEQFF. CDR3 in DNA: TGTGCCAGCAGCGTAGGGACTAGCGGGAGTTTGACGTACAATGAGCAGTTCTTC.

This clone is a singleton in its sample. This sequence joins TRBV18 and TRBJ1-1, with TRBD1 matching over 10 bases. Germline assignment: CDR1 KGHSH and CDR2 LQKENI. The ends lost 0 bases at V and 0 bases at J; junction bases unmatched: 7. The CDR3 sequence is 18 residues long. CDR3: CASSPPGQGTSVNTEAFF. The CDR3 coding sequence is TGTGCCAGCTCACCACCGGGACAGGGGACCTCGGTGAACACTGAAGCTTTCTTT.

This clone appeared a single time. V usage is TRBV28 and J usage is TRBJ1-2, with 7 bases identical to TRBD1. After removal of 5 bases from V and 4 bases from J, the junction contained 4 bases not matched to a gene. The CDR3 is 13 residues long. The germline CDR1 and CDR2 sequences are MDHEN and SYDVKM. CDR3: CASSPDRSYGYTF. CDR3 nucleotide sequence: TGTGCCAGCAGTCCGGACAGGAGCTATGGCTACACCTTC.

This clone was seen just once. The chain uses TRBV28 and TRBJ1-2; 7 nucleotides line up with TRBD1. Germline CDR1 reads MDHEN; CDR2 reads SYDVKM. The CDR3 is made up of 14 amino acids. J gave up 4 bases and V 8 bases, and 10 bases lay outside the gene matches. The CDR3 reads CASLRQGEVYGYTF. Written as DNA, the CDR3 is TGTGCCAGCTTGAGACAGGGTGAAGTCTATGGCTACACCTTC.

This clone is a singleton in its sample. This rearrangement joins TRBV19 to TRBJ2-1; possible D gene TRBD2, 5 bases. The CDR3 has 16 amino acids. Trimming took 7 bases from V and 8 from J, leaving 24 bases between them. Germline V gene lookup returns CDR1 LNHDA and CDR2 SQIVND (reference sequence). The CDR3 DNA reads TGTGCCAGTATCCCCTATGTGGGAGCCCCAAGGGATGAGCAGTTCTTC. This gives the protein CASIPYVGAPRDEQFF.

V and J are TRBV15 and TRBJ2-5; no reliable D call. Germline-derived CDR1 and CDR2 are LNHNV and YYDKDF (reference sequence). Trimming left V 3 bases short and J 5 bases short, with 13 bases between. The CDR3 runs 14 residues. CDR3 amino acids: CATSRSTKLETQYF. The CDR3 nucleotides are TGTGCCACCAGCAGGTCAACGAAACTTGAGACCCAGTACTTC.

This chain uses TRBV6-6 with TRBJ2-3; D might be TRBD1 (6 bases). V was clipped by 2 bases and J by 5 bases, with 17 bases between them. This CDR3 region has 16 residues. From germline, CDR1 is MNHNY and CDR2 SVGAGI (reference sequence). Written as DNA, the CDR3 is TGTGCCAGCAGTTACCTAACGGGCACAGGGCAAGATACGCAGTATTTT. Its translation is CASSYLTGTGQDTQYF.

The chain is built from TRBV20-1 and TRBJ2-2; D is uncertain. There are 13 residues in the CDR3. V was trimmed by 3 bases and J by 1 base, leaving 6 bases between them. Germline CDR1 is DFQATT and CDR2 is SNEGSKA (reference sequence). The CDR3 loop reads CSASSGNTGELFF. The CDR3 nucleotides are TGCAGTGCTAGTTCGGGGAACACCGGGGAGCTGTTTTTT.

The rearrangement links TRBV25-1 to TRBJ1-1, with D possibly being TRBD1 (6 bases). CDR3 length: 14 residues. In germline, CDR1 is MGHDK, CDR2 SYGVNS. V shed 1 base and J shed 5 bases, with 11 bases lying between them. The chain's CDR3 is CASSEFAQGTEAFF. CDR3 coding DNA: TGTGCCAGCAGTGAATTCGCGCAGGGGACTGAAGCTTTCTTT.

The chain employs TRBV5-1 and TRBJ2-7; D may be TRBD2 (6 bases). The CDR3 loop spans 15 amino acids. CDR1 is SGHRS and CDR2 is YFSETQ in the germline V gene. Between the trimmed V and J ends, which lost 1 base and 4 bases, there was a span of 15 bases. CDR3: CASSLQAGTAYEQYV. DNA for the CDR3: TGCGCCAGCAGCTTGCAGGCGGGGACGGCTTACGAGCAGTACGTC.

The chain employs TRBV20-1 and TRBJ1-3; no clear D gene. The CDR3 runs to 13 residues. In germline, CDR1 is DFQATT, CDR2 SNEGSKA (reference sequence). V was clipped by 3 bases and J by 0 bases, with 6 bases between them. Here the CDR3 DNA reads TGCAGTGCTAGTCGAGACTCTGGAAACACCATATATTTT. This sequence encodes CSASRDSGNTIYF.

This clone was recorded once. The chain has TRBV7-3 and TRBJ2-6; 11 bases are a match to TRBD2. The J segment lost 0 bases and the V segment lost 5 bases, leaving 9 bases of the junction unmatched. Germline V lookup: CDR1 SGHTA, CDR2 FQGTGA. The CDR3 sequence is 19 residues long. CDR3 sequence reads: CASSPSTSGDFSGANVLTF. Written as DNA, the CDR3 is TGTGCCAGCAGCCCGTCGACTAGCGGGGACTTCTCTGGGGCCAACGTCCTGACTTTC.